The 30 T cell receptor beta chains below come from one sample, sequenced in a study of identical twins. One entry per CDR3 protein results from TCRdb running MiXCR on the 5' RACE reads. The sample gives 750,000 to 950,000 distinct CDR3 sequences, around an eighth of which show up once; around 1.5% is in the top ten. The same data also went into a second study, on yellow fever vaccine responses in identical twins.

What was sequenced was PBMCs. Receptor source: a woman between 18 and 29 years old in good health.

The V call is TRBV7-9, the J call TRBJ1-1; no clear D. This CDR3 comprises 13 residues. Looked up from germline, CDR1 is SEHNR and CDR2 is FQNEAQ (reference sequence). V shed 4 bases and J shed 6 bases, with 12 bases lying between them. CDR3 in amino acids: CASSSDLRAEAFF. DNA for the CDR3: TGTGCCAGCAGCTCCGATTTACGAGCTGAAGCTTTCTTT.

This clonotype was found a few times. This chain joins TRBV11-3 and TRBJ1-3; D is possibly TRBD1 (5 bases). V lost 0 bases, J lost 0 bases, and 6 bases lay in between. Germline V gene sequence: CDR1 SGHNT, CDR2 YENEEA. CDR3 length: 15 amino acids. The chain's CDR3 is CASSLEGTSGNTIYF. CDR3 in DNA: TGTGCCAGCAGCTTAGAGGGGACCTCTGGAAACACCATATATTTT.

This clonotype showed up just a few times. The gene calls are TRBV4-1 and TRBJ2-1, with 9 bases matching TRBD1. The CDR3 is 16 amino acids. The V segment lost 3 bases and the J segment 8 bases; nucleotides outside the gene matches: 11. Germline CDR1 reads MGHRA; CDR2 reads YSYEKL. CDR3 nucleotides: TGCGCCAGCAGCCACCTACCGGGACAGGGTCCCCATGAGCAGTTCTTC. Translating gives CASSHLPGQGPHEQFF.

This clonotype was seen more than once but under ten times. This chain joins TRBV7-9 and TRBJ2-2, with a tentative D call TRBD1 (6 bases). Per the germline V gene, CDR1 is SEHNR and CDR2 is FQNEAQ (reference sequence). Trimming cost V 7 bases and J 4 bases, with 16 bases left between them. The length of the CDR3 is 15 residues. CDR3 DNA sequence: TGTGCCAGCACCGAACCAGGGGCGGGCACCGGGGAGCTGTTTTTT. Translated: CASTEPGAGTGELFF.

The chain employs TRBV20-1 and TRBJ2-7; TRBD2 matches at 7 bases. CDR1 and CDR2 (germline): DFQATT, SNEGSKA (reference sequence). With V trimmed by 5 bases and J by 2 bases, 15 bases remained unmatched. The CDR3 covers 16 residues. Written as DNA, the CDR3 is TGCAGTGCTTTTTCCCCCGGTCCAGCGGGAACCTACGAGCAGTACTTC. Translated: CSAFSPGPAGTYEQYF.

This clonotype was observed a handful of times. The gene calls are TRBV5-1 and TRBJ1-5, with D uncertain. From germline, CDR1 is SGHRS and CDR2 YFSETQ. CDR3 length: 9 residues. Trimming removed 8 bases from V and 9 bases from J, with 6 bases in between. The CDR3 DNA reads TGCGCCAGTCCCATGCCCCAGCATTTT. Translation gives CASPMPQHF.

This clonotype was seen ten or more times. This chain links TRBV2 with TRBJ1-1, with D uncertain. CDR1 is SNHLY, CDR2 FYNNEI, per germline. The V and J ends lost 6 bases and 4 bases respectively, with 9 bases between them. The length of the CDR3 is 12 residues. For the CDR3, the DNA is TGTGCCAGCAGCGAACCCGGCACTGAAGCTTTCTTT. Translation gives CASSEPGTEAFF.

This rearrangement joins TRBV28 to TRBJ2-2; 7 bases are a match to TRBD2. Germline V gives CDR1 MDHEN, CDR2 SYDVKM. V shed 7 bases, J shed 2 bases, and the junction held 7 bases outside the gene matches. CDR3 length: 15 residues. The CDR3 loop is CASKGASGNTGELFF. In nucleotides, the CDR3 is TGTGCCAGCAAAGGGGCTAGCGGAAACACCGGGGAGCTGTTTTTT.

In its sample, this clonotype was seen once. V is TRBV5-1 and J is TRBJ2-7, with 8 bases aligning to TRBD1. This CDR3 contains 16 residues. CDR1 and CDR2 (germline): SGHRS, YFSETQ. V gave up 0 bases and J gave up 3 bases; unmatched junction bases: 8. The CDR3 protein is CASSLEVVDRVYEQYF. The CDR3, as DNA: TGCGCCAGCAGCTTGGAAGTGGTGGACAGGGTCTACGAGCAGTACTTC. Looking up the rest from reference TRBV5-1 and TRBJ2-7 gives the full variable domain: KAGVTQTPRYLIKTRGQQVTLSCSPISGHRSVSWYQQTPGQGLQFLFEYFSETQRNKGNFPGRFSGRQFSNSRSEMNVSTLELGDSALYLCASSLEVVDRVYEQYFGPGTRLTVT.

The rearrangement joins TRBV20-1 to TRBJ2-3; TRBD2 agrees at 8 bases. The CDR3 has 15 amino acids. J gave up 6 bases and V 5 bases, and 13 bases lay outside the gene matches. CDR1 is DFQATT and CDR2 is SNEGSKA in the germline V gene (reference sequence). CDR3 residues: CSAPLAGVRGDTQYF. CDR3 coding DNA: TGCAGTGCTCCTCTAGCGGGTGTAAGGGGCGATACGCAGTATTTT.

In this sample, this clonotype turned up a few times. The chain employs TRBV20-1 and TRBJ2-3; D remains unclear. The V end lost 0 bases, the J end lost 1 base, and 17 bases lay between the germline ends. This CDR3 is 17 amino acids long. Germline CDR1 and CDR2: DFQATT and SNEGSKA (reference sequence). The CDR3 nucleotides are TGCAGTGCTAGAGATATTCGGGTTAGTGGCGGCACAGATACGCAGTATTTT. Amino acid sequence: CSARDIRVSGGTDTQYF.

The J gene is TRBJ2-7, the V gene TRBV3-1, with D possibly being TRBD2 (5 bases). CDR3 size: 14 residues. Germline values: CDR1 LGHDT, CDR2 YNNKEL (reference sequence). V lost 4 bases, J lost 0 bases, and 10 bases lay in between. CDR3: CASSRGITSYEQYF. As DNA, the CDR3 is TGTGCCAGCAGCCGAGGGATAACCTCCTACGAGCAGTACTTC.

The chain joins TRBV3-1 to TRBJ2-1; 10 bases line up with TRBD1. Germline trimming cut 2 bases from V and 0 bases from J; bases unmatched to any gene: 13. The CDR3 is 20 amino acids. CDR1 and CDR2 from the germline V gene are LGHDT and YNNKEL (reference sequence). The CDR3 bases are TGTGCCAGCAGCCAAATACCCGGGACAGGGGCTACGCGCTCCTACAATGAGCAGTTCTTC. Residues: CASSQIPGTGATRSYNEQFF.

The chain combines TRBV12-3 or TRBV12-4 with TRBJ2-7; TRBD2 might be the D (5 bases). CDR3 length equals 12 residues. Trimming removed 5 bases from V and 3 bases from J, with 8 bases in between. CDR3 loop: CASSTRDYEQYF. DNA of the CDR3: TGTGCCAGCAGTACCCGGGACTACGAGCAGTACTTC.

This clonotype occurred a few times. CDR3 DNA sequence: TGTGCCAGCAGTATGACTAGCGCACAAGAGACCCAGTACTTC. Translated, it gives CASSMTSAQETQYF. The genes are TRBV2 and TRBJ2-5; 8 nucleotides align to TRBD2. CDR1 SNHLY and CDR2 FYNNEI come from the germline V gene. The CDR3 contains 14 residues. V gave up 5 bases and J gave up 2 bases; unmatched junction bases: 4.

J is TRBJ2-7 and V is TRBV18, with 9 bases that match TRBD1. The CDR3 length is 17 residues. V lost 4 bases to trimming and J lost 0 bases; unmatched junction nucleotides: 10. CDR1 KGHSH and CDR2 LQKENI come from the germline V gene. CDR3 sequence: CASSRTGGVAPSYEQYV. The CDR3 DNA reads TGTGCCAGCTCACGAACAGGGGGCGTTGCCCCCTCCTACGAGCAGTACGTC.

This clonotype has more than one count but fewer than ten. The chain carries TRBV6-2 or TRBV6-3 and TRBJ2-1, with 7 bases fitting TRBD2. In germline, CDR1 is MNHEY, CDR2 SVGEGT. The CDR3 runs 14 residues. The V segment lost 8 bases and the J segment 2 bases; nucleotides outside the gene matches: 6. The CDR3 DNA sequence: TGTGCCAGCTTGGGGGGAGGGCCCTACAATGAGCAGTTCTTC. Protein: CASLGGGPYNEQFF.

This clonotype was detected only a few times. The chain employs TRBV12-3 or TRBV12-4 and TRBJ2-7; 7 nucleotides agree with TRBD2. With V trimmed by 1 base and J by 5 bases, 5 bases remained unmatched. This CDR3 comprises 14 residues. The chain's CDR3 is CASSLGGSGNEQYF. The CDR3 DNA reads TGTGCCAGCAGTTTAGGCGGGAGTGGTAACGAGCAGTACTTC.

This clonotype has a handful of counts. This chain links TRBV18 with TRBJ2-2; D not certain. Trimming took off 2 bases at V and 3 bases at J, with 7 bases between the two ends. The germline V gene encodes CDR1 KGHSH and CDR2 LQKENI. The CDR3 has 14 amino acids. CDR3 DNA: TGTGCCAGCTCACCAAGTCTGGACACCGGGGAGCTGTTTTTT. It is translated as CASSPSLDTGELFF.

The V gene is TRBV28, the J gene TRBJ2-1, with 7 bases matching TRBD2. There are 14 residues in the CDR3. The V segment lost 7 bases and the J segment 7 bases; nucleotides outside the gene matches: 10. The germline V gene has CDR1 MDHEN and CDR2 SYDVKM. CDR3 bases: TGTGCCAGCAAAGGGACGGGAGGTAGGAATGAGCAGTTCTTC. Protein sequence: CASKGTGGRNEQFF.

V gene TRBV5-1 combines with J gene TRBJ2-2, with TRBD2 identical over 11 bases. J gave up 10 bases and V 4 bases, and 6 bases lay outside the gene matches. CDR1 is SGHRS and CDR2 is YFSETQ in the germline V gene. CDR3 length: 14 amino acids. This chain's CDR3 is CASSPGLAAEELFF. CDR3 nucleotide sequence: TGCGCCAGCAGCCCGGGACTAGCGGCGGAGGAGCTGTTTTTT.

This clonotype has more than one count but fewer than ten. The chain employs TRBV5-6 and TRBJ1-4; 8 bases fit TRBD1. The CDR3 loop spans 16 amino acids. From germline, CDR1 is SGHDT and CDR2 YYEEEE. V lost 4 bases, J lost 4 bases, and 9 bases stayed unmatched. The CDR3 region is CASSQKRTGLNEKLFF. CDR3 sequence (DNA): TGTGCCAGCAGCCAAAAGCGGACAGGGCTTAATGAAAAACTGTTTTTT.

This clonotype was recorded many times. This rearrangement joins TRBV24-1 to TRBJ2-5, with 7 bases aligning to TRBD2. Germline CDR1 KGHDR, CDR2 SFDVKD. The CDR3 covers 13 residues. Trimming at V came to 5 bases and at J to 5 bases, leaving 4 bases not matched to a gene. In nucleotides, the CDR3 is TGTGCCACCAGTGCCCAGGGAGGGGAGACCCAGTACTTC. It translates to CATSAQGGETQYF.

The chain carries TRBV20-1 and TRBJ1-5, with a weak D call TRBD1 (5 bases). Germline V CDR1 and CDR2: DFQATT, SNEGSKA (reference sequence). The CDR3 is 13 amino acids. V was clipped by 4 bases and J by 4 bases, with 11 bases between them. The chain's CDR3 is CSATDRLNQPQHF. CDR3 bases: TGCAGTGCTACCGACAGACTTAATCAGCCCCAGCATTTT.

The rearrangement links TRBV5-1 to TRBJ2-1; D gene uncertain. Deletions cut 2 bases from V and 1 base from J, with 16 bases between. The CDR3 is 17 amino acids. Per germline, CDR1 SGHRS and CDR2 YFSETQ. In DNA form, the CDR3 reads TGCGCCAGCAGCTTAGTACTGAATCATCCATCCTACAATGAGCAGTTCTTC. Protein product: CASSLVLNHPSYNEQFF. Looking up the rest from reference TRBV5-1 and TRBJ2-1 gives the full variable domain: KAGVTQTPRYLIKTRGQQVTLSCSPISGHRSVSWYQQTPGQGLQFLFEYFSETQRNKGNFPGRFSGRQFSNSRSEMNVSTLELGDSALYLCASSLVLNHPSYNEQFFGPGTRLTVL.

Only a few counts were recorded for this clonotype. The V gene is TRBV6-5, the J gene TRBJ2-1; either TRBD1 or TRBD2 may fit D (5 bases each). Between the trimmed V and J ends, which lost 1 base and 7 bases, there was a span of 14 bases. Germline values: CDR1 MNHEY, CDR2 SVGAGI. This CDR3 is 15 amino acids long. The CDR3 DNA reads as TGTGCCAGCAGTTACTGGGGACCCGGGGTGAATGAGCAGTTCTTC. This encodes CASSYWGPGVNEQFF.

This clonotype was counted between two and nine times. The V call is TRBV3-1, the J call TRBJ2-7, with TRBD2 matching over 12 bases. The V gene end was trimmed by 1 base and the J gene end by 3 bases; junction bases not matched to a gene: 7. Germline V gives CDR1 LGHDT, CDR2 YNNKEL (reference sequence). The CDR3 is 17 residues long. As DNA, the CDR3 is TGTGCCAGCAGCCAAGGGGCTAGCGGGAGGGCCGTCTACGAGCAGTACTTC. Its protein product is CASSQGASGRAVYEQYF.

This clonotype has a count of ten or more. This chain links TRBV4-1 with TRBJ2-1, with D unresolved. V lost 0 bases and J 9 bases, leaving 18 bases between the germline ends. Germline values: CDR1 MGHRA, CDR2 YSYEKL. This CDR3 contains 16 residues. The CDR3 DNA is TGCGCCAGCAGCCAAGACAGTTTAAGGCAGCAACGTGAGCAGTTCTTC. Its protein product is CASSQDSLRQQREQFF.

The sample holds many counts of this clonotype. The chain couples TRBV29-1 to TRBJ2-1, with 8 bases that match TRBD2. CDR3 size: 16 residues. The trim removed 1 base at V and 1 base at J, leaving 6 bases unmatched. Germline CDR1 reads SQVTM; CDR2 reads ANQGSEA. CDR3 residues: CSVEGGTRSSYNEQFF. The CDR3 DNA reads TGCAGCGTTGAAGGGGGGACTAGGAGTTCCTACAATGAGCAGTTCTTC.

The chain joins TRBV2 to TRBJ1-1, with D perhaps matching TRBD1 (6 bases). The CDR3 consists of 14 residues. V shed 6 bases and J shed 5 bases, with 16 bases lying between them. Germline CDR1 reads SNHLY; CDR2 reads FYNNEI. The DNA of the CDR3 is TGTGCCAGCAGCGTCAACAGAGGGGGGACTGAAGCTTTCTTT. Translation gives CASSVNRGGTEAFF.